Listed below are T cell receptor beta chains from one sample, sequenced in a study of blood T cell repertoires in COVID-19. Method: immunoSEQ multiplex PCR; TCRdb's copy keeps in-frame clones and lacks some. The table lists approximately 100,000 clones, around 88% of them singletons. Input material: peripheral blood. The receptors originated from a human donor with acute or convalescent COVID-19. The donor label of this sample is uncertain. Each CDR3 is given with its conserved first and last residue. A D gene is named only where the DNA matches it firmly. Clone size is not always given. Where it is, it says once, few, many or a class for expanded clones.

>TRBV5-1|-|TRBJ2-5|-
TGCGCCAGCAGCTTGGGACTTGGAGAGACCCAGTACTTC
CASSLGLGETQYF
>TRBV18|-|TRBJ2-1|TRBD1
TGTGCCAGCTCACCAAATACAGGGGCGAATGAGCAGTTCTTC
CASSPNTGANEQFF
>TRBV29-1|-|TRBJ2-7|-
TGCAGCTTCGGGGAGGACGGCTACGAGCAGTACTTC
CSFGEDGYEQYF
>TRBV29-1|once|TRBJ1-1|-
TGCAGCGTTGGGAATGCGGGGAACACTGAAGCTTTCTTT
CSVGNAGNTEAFF
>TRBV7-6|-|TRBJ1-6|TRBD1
TGTGCCAGCAGCCCTACAGGGGATCCCACCTATAATTCACCCCTCCACTTT
CASSPTGDPTYNSPLHF
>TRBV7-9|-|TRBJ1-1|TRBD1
TGTGCCAGCAGCAAAGGGCGACGGACAGGGATCCCTGAAGCTTTCTTT
CASSKGRRTGIPEAFF
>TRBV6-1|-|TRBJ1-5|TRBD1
TGTGCCAGCAGTGATAGACAGGGGAGGCAGCCCCAGCATTTT
CASSDRQGRQPQHF
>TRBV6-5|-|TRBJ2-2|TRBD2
TGTGCCAGCAGACGACTAGCGGAGGGGGCCGGGGAGCTGTTTTTT
CASRRLAEGAGELFF
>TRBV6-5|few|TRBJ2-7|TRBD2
TGTGCCAGCAGTTTTAGCGGGAGGGCCTACGAGCAGTACTTC
CASSFSGRAYEQYF
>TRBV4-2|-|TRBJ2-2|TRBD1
TGTGCCAGCAGCCAAGAGGGGACAGGGTGGGCCGGGGAGCTGTTTTTT
CASSQEGTGWAGELFF
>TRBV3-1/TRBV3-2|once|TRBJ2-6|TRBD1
TGTGCCAGCAGCCACCGACGGACAGGGGAATCTGGGGCCAACGTCCTGACTTTC
CASSHRRTGESGANVLTF
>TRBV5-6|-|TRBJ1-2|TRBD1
TGTGCCAGCAGCAGAGGGACAGACTATGGCTACACCTTC
CASSRGTDYGYTF
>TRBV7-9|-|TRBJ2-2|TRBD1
TGTGCCAGCAGCATCGGCGACAGGGTCGTGGAGCTGTTTTTT
CASSIGDRVVELFF
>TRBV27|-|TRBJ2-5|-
TGTGCCAGCAGTCCCTGGACTAACCAAGAGACCCAGTACTTC
CASSPWTNQETQYF
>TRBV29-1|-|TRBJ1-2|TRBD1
TGCAGCGTCTGGACAGGGACAAACTATGGCTACACCTTC
CSVWTGTNYGYTF
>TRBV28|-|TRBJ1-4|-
TGTGCCAGCAGTTTACGTCCCAGAAGGGGAAAACTGTTTTTT
CASSLRPRRGKLFF
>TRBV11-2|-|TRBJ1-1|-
TGTGCCAGCAGCTTCGGGATGGTTGAAGCTTTCTTT
CASSFGMVEAFF
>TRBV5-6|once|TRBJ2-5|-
TGTGCCAGCAGCTTCGTGGGGGCTTCAGAGACCCAGTACTTC
CASSFVGASETQYF
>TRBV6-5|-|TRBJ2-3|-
TGTGCCAGCAGTTTCTCAGGGGCTAGCACAGATACGCAGTATTTT
CASSFSGASTDTQYF
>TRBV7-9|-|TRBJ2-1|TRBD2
TGTGCCAGCAGCGCTAGCGGGCCAGAGCAGTTCTTC
CASSASGPEQFF
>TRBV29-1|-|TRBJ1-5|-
TGCAGCGTTGTTCAGGGGATGGGCCAGCCCCAGCATTTT
CSVVQGMGQPQHF
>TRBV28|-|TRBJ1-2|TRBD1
TGTGCCAGCAGTCTCGTGACAGGGAGGTTGGGCTACACCTTC
CASSLVTGRLGYTF
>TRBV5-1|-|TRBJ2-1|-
TGCGCCAGCGGGCCAACAGGCAACAATGAGCAGTTCTTC
CASGPTGNNEQFF
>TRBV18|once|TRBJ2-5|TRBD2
TGTGCCAGCTCACCCAGACTAGCGGGGGCCCAAGAGACCCAGTACTTC
CASSPRLAGAQETQYF
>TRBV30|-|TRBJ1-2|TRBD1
TGTGCCTGGAGTGTACTAGGGGACAGCCTCAACTATGGCTACACCTTC
CAWSVLGDSLNYGYTF
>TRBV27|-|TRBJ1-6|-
TGTGCCAGCAGTTTTTACATGGGGCTGGGTTCACCCCTCCACTTT
CASSFYMGLGSPLHF
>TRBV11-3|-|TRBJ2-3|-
TGTGCCAGCAGCCTAGATCCCTCCACGCAGTATTTT
CASSLDPSTQYF
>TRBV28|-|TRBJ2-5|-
TGTGCCAGCGCTCGGTCCAGCAGGGTACAAGAGACCCAGTACTTC
CASARSSRVQETQYF
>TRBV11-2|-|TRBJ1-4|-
TGTGCCAGCAGCATCCGCCCCGAGGGTTCATCTGAACTGTTTTTT
CASSIRPEGSSELFF
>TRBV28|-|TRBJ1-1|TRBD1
TGTGCCAGTTCCCGGACAGGGGGATTCACTGAAGCTTTCTTT
CASSRTGGFTEAFF
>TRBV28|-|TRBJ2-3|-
TGTGCCAGCAGTTTAGCTGGGGACAAAGATACGCAGTATTTT
CASSLAGDKDTQYF